These T cell receptor beta chains were read from a single sample in a study of PD-L1 blockade in urothelial cancer. Profiled with immunoSEQ multiplex PCR; TCRdb holds only in-frame clones, not every one. The sample lists roughly 130,000 clones; approximately 84% were seen once. The sequencing used PBMCs, collected around atezolizumab (anti-PD-L1) treatment. Source of these receptors: a man aged 50 to 59 with urothelial cancer. The CDR3 runs from the conserved cysteine through the conserved F or W. The D gene is left open where the match is weak. Clone size appears in some rows only: once, few, many, or a class for an expanded clone.

.	.	TRBV4-1	TRBJ1-2	14	CASSQGETNYGYTF	TGCGCCAGCAGCCAAGGGGAGACTAACTATGGCTACACCTTC
.	.	TRBV6-6	TRBJ1-5	13	CASILTVNQPQHF	TGTGCCAGCATTTTGACAGTCAATCAGCCCCAGCATTTT
.	.	TRBV28	TRBJ1-2	13	CASRIQETAGYTF	TGTGCCAGCAGGATACAGGAGACTGCTGGCTACACCTTC
.	.	TRBV7-2	TRBJ1-5	15	CASSLQSYSNQPQHF	TGTGCCAGCAGCCTACAGTCGTATAGCAATCAGCCCCAGCATTTT
few	TRBD1	TRBV30	TRBJ2-2	21	CAWSVPFLAGDSDPNTGELFF	TGTGCCTGGAGTGTCCCTTTCTTAGCTGGGGACAGCGATCCGAACACCGGGGAGCTGTTTTTT
many	.	TRBV2	TRBJ2-5	10	CASGRETQYF	TGTGCCAGCGGTAGAGAGACCCAGTACTTC
.	.	TRBV19	TRBJ2-7	14	CASSPGTGSYEQYF	TGTGCCAGTAGTCCCGGGACTGGCTCCTACGAGCAGTACTTC
.	TRBD2	TRBV28	TRBJ2-2	16	CASSFLSGRGTGELFF	TGTGCCAGCAGTTTCCTTAGCGGGAGGGGCACCGGGGAGCTGTTTTTT
.	TRBD1	TRBV9	TRBJ1-1	16	CASSRTDRTGVTEAFF	TGTGCCAGCAGCAGAACGGACAGGACTGGGGTCACTGAAGCTTTCTTT
.	.	TRBV27	TRBJ1-4	17	CASSLRRAGFVSEKLFF	TGTGCCAGCAGTCTTCGCCGGGCGGGGTTCGTATCTGAAAAACTGTTTTTT
.	TRBD2	TRBV5-4	TRBJ2-1	15	CASSSRLAVANEQFF	TGTGCCAGCAGCTCTAGACTAGCCGTGGCGAATGAGCAGTTCTTC
.	.	TRBV14	TRBJ2-7	16	CASSHIQGRGAYEQYF	TGTGCCAGCAGCCACATTCAGGGCCGTGGGGCATACGAGCAGTACTTC
.	.	TRBV1	TRBJ2-7	15	CTSSQNRDRDDEQYF	TGCACCAGCAGCCAAAACCGGGACAGGGACGACGAGCAGTACTTC
.	.	TRBV27	TRBJ2-1	19	CASSFLRGIGTKTYNEQFF	TGTGCCAGCAGTTTCTTACGGGGGATCGGGACCAAGACCTACAATGAGCAGTTCTTC
.	.	TRBV7-2	TRBJ1-6	14	CAIPGLSYNSPLHF	TGTGCCATCCCTGGCTTATCCTATAATTCACCCCTCCACTTT
.	.	TRBV19	TRBJ1-2	15	CASSPQGGLNYGYTF	TGTGCCAGTAGTCCACAGGGCGGACTTAACTATGGCTACACCTTC
.	TRBD2	TRBV4-2	TRBJ2-1	15	CASSQGLAGYNEQFF	TGTGCCAGCAGCCAAGGACTAGCGGGTTACAATGAGCAGTTCTTC
.	TRBD2	TRBV13	TRBJ2-7	16	CASSYAGTSGSYEQYF	TGTGCCAGCAGCTACGCCGGGACTAGCGGTTCCTACGAGCAGTACTTC
.	.	TRBV28	TRBJ1-5	14	CASRNYKGNQPQHF	TGTGCCAGCAGGAATTACAAAGGCAATCAGCCCCAGCATTTT
few	TRBD2	TRBV7-2	TRBJ2-7	16	CASSLDSGSSSYEQYF	TGTGCCAGCAGCTTAGATAGCGGGAGCAGTTCCTACGAGCAGTACTTC
.	.	TRBV7-9	TRBJ2-1	18	CASTPEALALNSYNEQFF	TGTGCCAGCACCCCGGAGGCGCTGGCACTAAACTCCTACAATGAGCAGTTCTTC
.	.	TRBV7-9	TRBJ2-4	16	CASSPWTNRAQNIQYF	TGTGCCAGCAGCCCGTGGACAAATCGGGCCCAAAACATTCAGTACTTC
.	TRBD1	TRBV27	TRBJ1-5	15	CASSAGTGSNQPQHF	TGTGCCAGCAGTGCAGGGACAGGGAGCAATCAGCCCCAGCATTTT
.	.	TRBV7-8	TRBJ2-2	19	CASSLQKFPAANRTGELFF	TGTGCCAGCAGCTTACAAAAATTTCCAGCGGCAAACAGAACCGGGGAGCTGTTTTTT
few	.	TRBV30	TRBJ2-2	14	CASKRGISAGELFF	TGTGCCTCCAAAAGGGGCATCTCCGCCGGGGAGCTGTTTTTT
.	TRBD1	TRBV27	TRBJ1-2	17	CASSPRWDRGSNYGYTF	TGTGCCAGCAGCCCGAGGTGGGACAGGGGTTCTAACTATGGCTACACCTTC
.	TRBD2	TRBV7-2	TRBJ2-7	16	CASSEVRLGGGYEQYF	TGTGCCAGCAGCGAGGTTCGTTTGGGCGGGGGCTACGAGCAGTACTTC
.	.	TRBV7-2	TRBJ2-3	13	CASSLDNTDTQYF	TGTGCCAGCAGCTTAGACAACACAGATACGCAGTATTTT
once	TRBD2	TRBV5-4	TRBJ2-1	16	CASSLTSGKGNNEQFF	TGTGCCAGCAGCTTAACTAGCGGTAAAGGGAATAATGAGCAGTTCTTC
.	.	TRBV7-2	TRBJ2-7	14	CASSFGQQRAEQYF	TGTGCCAGCAGCTTCGGACAGCAAAGGGCCGAGCAGTACTTC
once	TRBD1	TRBV19	TRBJ2-3	14	CASADRVNTDTQYF	TGTGCCAGTGCAGACAGGGTCAACACAGATACGCAGTATTTT
once	TRBD2	TRBV19	TRBJ2-3	18	CASSVPKKTSGRTDTQYF	TGTGCCAGTAGTGTCCCAAAAAAGACTAGCGGGAGAACAGATACGCAGTATTTT
.	.	TRBV5-4	TRBJ2-1	13	CASSLEIDIEQFF	TGTGCCAGCAGCCTCGAAATAGATATTGAGCAGTTCTTC
.	.	TRBV10-2	TRBJ2-7	14	CASSDPAGPREQYF	TGCGCCAGCAGTGATCCCGCAGGGCCGAGGGAGCAGTACTTC
.	.	TRBV13	TRBJ2-4	14	CASSPKASVNIQYF	TGTGCCAGCAGCCCTAAAGCCTCGGTAAACATTCAGTACTTC
once	.	TRBV28	TRBJ1-5	13	CASRQNSNQPQHF	TGTGCCAGCAGACAAAATAGCAATCAGCCCCAGCATTTT
.	.	TRBV30	TRBJ1-1	15	CAWSPNPGVNTEAFF	TGTGCCTGGAGCCCCAACCCCGGGGTGAACACTGAAGCTTTCTTT
.	TRBD1	TRBV7-6	TRBJ2-4	15	CASSVGTGTKNIQYF	TGTGCCAGCAGCGTCGGGACAGGGACCAAAAACATTCAGTACTTC
.	.	TRBV11-2	TRBJ2-7	15	CASSLEGQGGTEQYF	TGTGCCAGCAGCTTAGAAGGGCAGGGAGGAACCGAGCAGTACTTC
once	.	TRBV5-4	TRBJ2-3	13	CASSLPGRNTQYF	TGTGCCAGCAGCTTACCCGGGAGAAATACGCAGTATTTT
.	TRBD1	TRBV7-2	TRBJ2-2	16	CASSSPGQGTEGELFF	TGTGCCAGCAGCTCGCCGGGACAGGGAACAGAAGGGGAGCTGTTTTTT
.	.	TRBV7-3	TRBJ1-1	13	CASSQLSGTEAFF	TGTGCCAGCAGCCAACTATCTGGCACTGAAGCTTTCTTT
few	.	TRBV18	TRBJ1-5	13	CASSEASNQPQHF	TGTGCCAGCTCCGAGGCGAGCAATCAGCCCCAGCATTTT
.	TRBD1	TRBV28	TRBJ1-1	16	CASSPIPGQGPTEAFF	TGTGCCAGCAGCCCAATTCCGGGACAGGGCCCCACTGAAGCTTTCTTT
.	TRBD1	TRBV9	TRBJ1-1	15	CASSKTGSVNTEAFF	TGTGCCAGCAGCAAGACAGGGTCGGTGAACACTGAAGCTTTCTTT
.	.	TRBV19	TRBJ2-1	12	CASGTPYNEQFF	TGTGCCAGTGGGACTCCCTACAATGAGCAGTTCTTC
.	.	TRBV6-1	TRBJ1-4	13	CASRDKREEKLFF	TGTGCCAGCAGAGACAAGAGGGAAGAAAAACTGTTTTTT
.	TRBD2	TRBV10-3	TRBJ2-1	17	CAITGTSGLGSYNEQFF	TGTGCCATCACCGGGACTAGCGGATTGGGGTCCTACAATGAGCAGTTCTTC
.	TRBD2	TRBV7-2	TRBJ2-3	15	CASSFEAGGTDTQYF	TGTGCCAGCAGCTTTGAAGCGGGAGGGACAGATACGCAGTATTTT
.	.	TRBV15	TRBJ2-5	12	CATSRNTGAGNF	TGTGCCACCAGCAGGAACACGGGAGCCGGGAACTTC
.	.	TRBV4-1	TRBJ2-7	11	CASGKAYEQYF	TGCGCCAGTGGCAAAGCCTACGAGCAGTACTTC
.	.	TRBV2	TRBJ1-5	15	CASSASGLSNQPQHF	TGTGCCAGCAGTGCGAGTGGTCTTAGCAATCAGCCCCAGCATTTT
once	.	TRBV7-9	TRBJ2-3	16	CASSLVGRVGPDTQYF	TGTGCCAGCAGCTTAGTGGGCAGGGTTGGCCCAGATACGCAGTATTTT
few	TRBD1	TRBV7-3	TRBJ2-1	14	CASSPGQAHNEQFF	TGTGCCAGCAGCCCAGGACAGGCGCACAATGAGCAGTTCTTC
.	.	TRBV6-1	TRBJ1-2	12	CASSQGNYGYTF	TGTGCCAGCAGTCAGGGAAACTATGGCTACACCTTC
.	.	TRBV19	TRBJ2-1	14	CASSIVQGLNEQFF	TGTGCCAGTAGTATAGTCCAGGGTCTCAATGAGCAGTTCTTC
.	.	TRBV7-2	TRBJ1-2	13	CASSLGTENGYTF	TGTGCCAGCAGCTTAGGGACAGAGAATGGCTACACCTTC
.	.	TRBV30	TRBJ1-6	15	CAWENQGIPNSPLHF	TGTGCCTGGGAGAATCAGGGGATCCCTAATTCACCCCTCCACTTT
.	.	TRBV7-9	TRBJ1-4	13	CASSLASGDKLFF	TGTGCCAGCAGCTTAGCCTCAGGGGATAAACTGTTTTTT